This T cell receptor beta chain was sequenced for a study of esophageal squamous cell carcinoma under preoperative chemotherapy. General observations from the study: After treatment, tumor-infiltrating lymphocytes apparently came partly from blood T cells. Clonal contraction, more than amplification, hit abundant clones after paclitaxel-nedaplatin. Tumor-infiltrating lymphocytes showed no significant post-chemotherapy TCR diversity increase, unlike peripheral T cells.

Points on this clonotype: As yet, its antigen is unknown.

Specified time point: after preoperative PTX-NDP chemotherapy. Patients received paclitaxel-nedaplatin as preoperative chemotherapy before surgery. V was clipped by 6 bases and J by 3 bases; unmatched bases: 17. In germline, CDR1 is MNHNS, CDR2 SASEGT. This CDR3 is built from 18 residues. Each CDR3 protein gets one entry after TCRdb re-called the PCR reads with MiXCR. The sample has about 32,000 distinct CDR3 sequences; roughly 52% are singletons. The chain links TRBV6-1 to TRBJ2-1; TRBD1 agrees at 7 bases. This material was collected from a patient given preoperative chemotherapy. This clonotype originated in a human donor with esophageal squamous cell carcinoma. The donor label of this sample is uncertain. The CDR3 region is CASSRRGTPGGIYNEQFF. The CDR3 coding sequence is TGTGCCAGCAGCCGCAGGGGGACGCCTGGGGGAATCTACAATGAGCAGTTCTTC.